The 4 T cell receptor beta chains given below trace back to one sample, sequenced in a study of blood T cells in healthy people across ages. For the second PCR, which ran for roughly 6 to 12 cycles, a sample-barcoded 5' primer and a J-beta primer mix were used. TCRdb recomputed calls from the 5' RACE reads with MiXCR, one row per CDR3 protein. The table shows hundreds of thousands of distinct CDR3 sequences, with around three fifths occurring only once. Material: blood. The receptors shown here come from a man aged 35 to 55 in good health.

This clonotype was found once. The gene calls are TRBV5-6 and TRBJ2-3; 7 bases fit TRBD1. V trimming: 4 bases; J trimming: 9 bases; junction bases outside the gene matches: 11. Germline V gene sequence: CDR1 SGHDT, CDR2 YYEEEE. CDR3 length: 14 residues. DNA of the CDR3: TGTGCCAGCAGCCAGACCGACAGGGTAGGAACGCAGTATTTT. Translation gives CASSQTDRVGTQYF.

V gene TRBV12-3 or TRBV12-4 combines with J gene TRBJ2-3; 9 bases align to TRBD2. The CDR3 loop spans 16 amino acids. With V trimmed by 5 bases and J by 2 bases, 8 bases remained unmatched. This CDR3 reads CASSRERGDFTDTQYF. DNA for the CDR3: TGTGCCAGCAGTCGGGAGCGGGGGGACTTCACAGATACGCAGTATTTT.

This clonotype occurred a few times. The chain's CDR3 is CASSYETGGNSPLHF. Written as DNA, the CDR3 is TGTGCCAGCAGTTATGAGACAGGCGGTAATTCACCCCTCCACTTT. The rearrangement uses TRBV2 and TRBJ1-6, with D tentatively TRBD1 (6 bases). The CDR3 has 15 residues. Per germline, CDR1 SNHLY and CDR2 FYNNEI. V lost 5 bases and J lost 6, with 14 bases in between.

The J gene is TRBJ1-2, the V gene TRBV10-3, with TRBD1 as a possible D gene (6 bases). CDR1 and CDR2 (germline): ENHRY, SYGVKD. The CDR3 spans 11 residues. V was clipped by 6 bases and J by 5 bases, with 7 bases between them. CDR3 sequence (DNA): TGTGCCATCAGAGGGGGGTATGGCTACACCTTC. As protein: CAIRGGYGYTF.